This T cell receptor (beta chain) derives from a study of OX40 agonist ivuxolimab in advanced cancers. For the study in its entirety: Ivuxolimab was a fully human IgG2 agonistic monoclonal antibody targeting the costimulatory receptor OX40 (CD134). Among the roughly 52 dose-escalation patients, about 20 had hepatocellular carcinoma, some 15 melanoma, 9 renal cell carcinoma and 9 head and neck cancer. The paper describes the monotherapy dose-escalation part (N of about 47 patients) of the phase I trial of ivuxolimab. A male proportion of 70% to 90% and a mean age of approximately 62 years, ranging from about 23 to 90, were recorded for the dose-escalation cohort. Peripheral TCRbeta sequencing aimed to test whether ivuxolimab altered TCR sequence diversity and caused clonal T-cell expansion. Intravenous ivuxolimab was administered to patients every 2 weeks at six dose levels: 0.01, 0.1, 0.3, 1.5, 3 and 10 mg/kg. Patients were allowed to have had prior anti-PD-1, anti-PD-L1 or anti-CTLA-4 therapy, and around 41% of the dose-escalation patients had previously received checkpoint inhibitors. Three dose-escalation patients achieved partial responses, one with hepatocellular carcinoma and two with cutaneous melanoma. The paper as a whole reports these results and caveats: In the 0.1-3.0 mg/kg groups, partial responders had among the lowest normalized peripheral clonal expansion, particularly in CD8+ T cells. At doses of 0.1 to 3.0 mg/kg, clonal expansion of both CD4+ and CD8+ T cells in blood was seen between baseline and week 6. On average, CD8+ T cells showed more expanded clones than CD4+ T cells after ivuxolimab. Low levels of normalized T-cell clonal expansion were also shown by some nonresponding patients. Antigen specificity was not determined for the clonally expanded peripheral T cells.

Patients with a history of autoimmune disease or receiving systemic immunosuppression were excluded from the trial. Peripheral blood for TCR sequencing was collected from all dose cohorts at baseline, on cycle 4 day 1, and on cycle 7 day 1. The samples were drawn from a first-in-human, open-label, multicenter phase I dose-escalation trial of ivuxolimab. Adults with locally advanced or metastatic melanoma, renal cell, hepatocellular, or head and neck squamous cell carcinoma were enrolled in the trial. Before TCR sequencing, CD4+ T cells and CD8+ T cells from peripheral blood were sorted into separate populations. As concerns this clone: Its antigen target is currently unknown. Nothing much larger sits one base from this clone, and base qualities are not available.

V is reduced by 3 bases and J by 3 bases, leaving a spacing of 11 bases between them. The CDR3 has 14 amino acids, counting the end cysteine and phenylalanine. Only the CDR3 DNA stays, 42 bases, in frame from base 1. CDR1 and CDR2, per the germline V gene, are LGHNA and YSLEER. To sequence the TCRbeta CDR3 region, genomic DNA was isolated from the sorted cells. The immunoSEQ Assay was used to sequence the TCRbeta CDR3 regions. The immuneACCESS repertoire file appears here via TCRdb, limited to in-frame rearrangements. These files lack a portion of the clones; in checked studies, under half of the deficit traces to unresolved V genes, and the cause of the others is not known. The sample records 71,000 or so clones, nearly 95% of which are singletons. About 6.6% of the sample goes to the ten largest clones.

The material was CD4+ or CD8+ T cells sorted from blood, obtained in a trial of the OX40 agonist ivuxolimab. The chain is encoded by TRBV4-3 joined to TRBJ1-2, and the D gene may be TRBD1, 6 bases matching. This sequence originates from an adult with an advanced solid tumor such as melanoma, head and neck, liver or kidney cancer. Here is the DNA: TGCGCCAGCAGCCAGTACAGGGAAGACTATGGCTACACCTTC. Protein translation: CASSQYREDYGYTF.